The subject of this entry is one T cell receptor (beta chain). What it binds is unknown. This sample was taken from a study of cytotoxic CD8 clonotypes in ibrutinib-treated CLL. In the study overall: It was after a median 12 months of treatment, range 6 to 36, that response samples were taken. Broader study findings: The times at which samples were taken varied between sustained-remission and progressing patients.

TCRdb keeps only in-frame clones here, not all; method: immunoSEQ multiplex PCR. The sample includes approximately 170,000 clones, about 88% seen only once; the top ten take around 3%. This receptor was obtained from a human donor with chronic lymphocytic leukemia. Sequences were derived from PBMCs, sampled at disease progression, from a patient treated with ibrutinib.

The CDR3 nucleotides read TGTGCCAGCAGTTCCGGACTAGCGGGGGGCTACGAGCAGTACTTC. It encodes CASSSGLAGGYEQYF. The rearrangement links TRBV28 to TRBJ2-7; 14 bases map to TRBD2. Germline V gives CDR1 MDHEN, CDR2 SYDVKM. V dropped 4 bases and J dropped 3; count of bases not matched to a gene: 2. The CDR3 length is 15 residues.